One sample yielded the 30 T cell receptor beta chains listed below, sequenced in a study of shared clonotypes between healthy human individuals. Sequencing was performed with immunoSEQ multiplex PCR; in TCRdb, only in-frame clones are kept and a portion is missing. The data contain 2 million to 2.5 million clones, around 90% of them seen just once; the ten biggest clones take up approximately 0.41%. Sequencing used naive CD4+ T cells from PBMCs. Subset meaning: CD45RA+ positively selected. The receptors were gathered from a man aged 18 to 29 in good health. Some clones in this sample may be carry-over from other donors' samples.

The chain links TRBV28 to TRBJ1-2; 7 bases align to TRBD1. J gave up 3 bases and V 8 bases, and 9 bases lay outside the gene matches. CDR3 length equals 14 residues. Germline V CDR1 and CDR2: MDHEN, SYDVKM. CDR3: CASGSGRGDYGYTF. The CDR3 coding sequence is TGTGCCAGCGGTAGCGGCAGGGGGGACTATGGCTACACCTTC.

The gene calls are TRBV5-1 and TRBJ1-2; D is unclear. V gave up 5 bases and J gave up 8 bases, with 19 bases separating them. There are 14 residues in the CDR3. The germline V gene encodes CDR1 SGHRS and CDR2 YFSETQ. The CDR3 loop is CASSPLSGGVGYTF. CDR3 DNA: TGCGCCAGCAGTCCTCTATCCGGCGGGGTAGGCTACACCTTC.

V and J are TRBV14 and TRBJ2-7; D unresolved. Germline lookup yields CDR1 SGHDN and CDR2 FVKESK. V lost 5 bases to trimming and J lost 0 bases, with 8 bases between them. The CDR3 runs to 13 residues. CDR3 region: CASSRDYSYEQYF. In nucleotides, the CDR3 is TGTGCCAGCAGCAGGGATTACTCCTACGAGCAGTACTTC.

The chain is built from TRBV5-4 and TRBJ2-1; TRBD2 matches at 8 bases. J was trimmed by 4 bases and V by 4 bases; bases with no gene match: 7. Germline V lookup: CDR1 SGHNT, CDR2 YYREEE (reference sequence). This CDR3 comprises 15 residues. CDR3 sequence reads: CASSREGLGYNEQFF. CDR3 nucleotides: TGTGCCAGCAGCCGAGAGGGACTAGGATACAATGAGCAGTTCTTC.

This chain connects TRBV7-6 to TRBJ2-7, with 9 bases matching TRBD1. Germline V CDR1 and CDR2: SGHVS, FNYEAQ. With 5 bases clipped from V and 0 bases from J, the junction kept 11 bases outside the gene matches. The CDR3 totals 17 residues. CDR3 DNA sequence: TGTGCCAGCAGCCCAACCGGGACAGGGACCCTCTCCTACGAGCAGTACTTC. It specifies CASSPTGTGTLSYEQYF.

The rearrangement links TRBV15 to TRBJ1-2, with D perhaps TRBD1 (6 bases). V was trimmed by 1 base and J by 0 bases, leaving 12 bases between them. The CDR3 is 16 residues long. Germline V gives CDR1 LNHNV, CDR2 YYDKDF (reference sequence). The CDR3 DNA is TGTGCCACCAGCAGAGGAAGGACAGATTCTAACTATGGCTACACCTTC. Protein product: CATSRGRTDSNYGYTF.

V gene TRBV6-6 combines with J gene TRBJ2-3; maybe TRBD2 (5 bases). V was pared by 8 bases and J by 4 bases, with 22 bases between. The germline CDR1 and CDR2 sequences are MNHNY and SVGAGI (reference sequence). The CDR3 has 16 residues. This CDR3 is CASRLGGLAPSDTQYF. The CDR3 region has the DNA TGTGCCAGCCGCCTTGGTGGGCTAGCCCCCTCAGATACGCAGTATTTT.

Comment on this clone: Other DNA sequences in this sample translate to the same CDR3. The V gene is TRBV5-1, the J gene TRBJ2-5; D is possibly TRBD1 (6 bases). V lost 4 bases, J lost 2 bases, and 12 bases lay in between. The V gene's germline CDR1 is SGHRS and CDR2 YFSETQ. CDR3 length: 14 residues. The CDR3 sequence: CASSLRQVQETQYF. CDR3 coding DNA: TGCGCCAGCAGCCTTCGACAGGTACAAGAGACCCAGTACTTC.

The chain couples TRBV28 to TRBJ2-1; the D is unclear. Deletions cut 5 bases from V and 0 bases from J, with 8 bases between. CDR3 length: 14 residues. Germline V gene data show CDR1 as MDHEN and CDR2 as SYDVKM. CDR3 in amino acids: CASSRGPSYNEQFF. The CDR3 nucleotides are TGTGCCAGCAGTCGTGGGCCCTCCTACAATGAGCAGTTCTTC.

This clone was counted a single time. The V call is TRBV30, the J call TRBJ2-1; the match to TRBD1 covers 9 bases. Unmatched junction bases numbered 11, after V lost 7 bases and J lost 13 bases. In germline, CDR1 is GTSNPN, CDR2 SVGIG (reference sequence). The CDR3 spans 12 residues. CDR3 sequence: CASGQGTNKQFF. For the CDR3, the DNA is TGTGCCTCCGGACAGGGGACCAACAAACAGTTCTTC.

J is TRBJ2-3 and V is TRBV11-1; 8 nucleotides align to TRBD1. Trimming took 9 bases from V and 2 from J; bases not matched to a gene: 4. The CDR3 contains 13 residues. Germline values: CDR1 SGHAT, CDR2 FQDESV (reference sequence). In DNA form, the CDR3 reads TGTGCCAGTCGGCAGGGGGCCACAGATACGCAGTATTTT. Residues: CASRQGATDTQYF.

CDR3 in amino acids: CASSEQAMNTEAFF. The CDR3 DNA reads TGTGCCAGCAGTGAGCAGGCGATGAACACTGAAGCTTTCTTT. This rearrangement joins TRBV2 to TRBJ1-1; D not certain. Trimming took off 3 bases at V and 0 bases at J, with 8 bases between the two ends. In germline, CDR1 is SNHLY, CDR2 FYNNEI. The CDR3 contains 14 residues.

V gene TRBV6-1 combines with J gene TRBJ1-5; no clear D. The CDR3 length is 15 residues. V gave up 0 bases and J gave up 5 bases, with 11 bases separating them. CDR1 and CDR2 from the germline V gene are MNHNS and SASEGT. The chain's CDR3 is CASSEARLSDQPQHF. CDR3 DNA: TGTGCCAGCAGTGAAGCCCGTCTCAGTGATCAGCCCCAGCATTTT.

This clone was observed a single time. The rearrangement joins TRBV29-1 to TRBJ2-7, with 7 bases that match TRBD1. V lost 4 bases, J lost 6 bases, and 15 bases stayed unmatched. The germline V gene encodes CDR1 SQVTM and CDR2 ANQGSEA. The length of the CDR3 is 15 residues. The CDR3 DNA follows: TGCAGCGTTGGACGGACAGGACCACAAGTGGGCGAGCAGTACTTC. Its protein product is CSVGRTGPQVGEQYF.

The V gene is TRBV18, the J gene TRBJ2-3, with 11 bases fitting TRBD1. V trimming: 3 bases; J trimming: 6 bases; junction bases outside the gene matches: 5. In germline, CDR1 is KGHSH, CDR2 LQKENI. This CDR3 has 15 residues. In nucleotides, the CDR3 is TGTGCCAGCTCACCCAGGACAGGGGGCATGGATACGCAGTATTTT. The encoded protein is CASSPRTGGMDTQYF.

This clone appeared a single time. The gene calls are TRBV6-5 and TRBJ2-3; D call uncertain. Trimming stripped 2 bases from V and 2 bases from J, with 8 bases between. This CDR3 contains 14 residues. CDR1 and CDR2 (germline): MNHEY, SVGAGI. Written as DNA, the CDR3 is TGTGCCAGCAGTTACGTCCAGAACACAGATACGCAGTATTTT. Its protein product is CASSYVQNTDTQYF.

Concerning this clone: Within the sample, other DNA sequences also encode this same CDR3. This sequence joins TRBV27 and TRBJ2-2; no clear D. The ends were cut back, 3 bases at V and 0 bases at J, with 5 bases in the middle. Per germline, CDR1 MNHEY and CDR2 SMNVEV (reference sequence). The CDR3 spans 14 residues. CDR3 sequence: CASSFRPNTGELFF. In DNA, the CDR3 is TGTGCCAGCAGTTTTCGACCGAACACCGGGGAGCTGTTTTTT.

The chain employs TRBV19 and TRBJ1-1; TRBD1 might be the D (5 bases). Looked up from germline, CDR1 is LNHDA and CDR2 is SQIVND (reference sequence). With 3 bases removed from V and 4 bases from J, the gap between germline ends came to 12 bases. The CDR3 has 14 amino acids. For the CDR3, the DNA is TGTGCCAGTAGTATCGAGGTCGGGGGCACTGAAGCTTTCTTT. This sequence encodes CASSIEVGGTEAFF.

The CDR3 nucleotides are TGTGCCAGCAGCGTGGGGGGGAGGAGCGTCAATGAGCAGTTCTTC. It encodes CASSVGGRSVNEQFF. The chain couples TRBV9 to TRBJ2-1; TRBD2 matches 7 bases. The length of the CDR3 is 15 residues. Germline V lookup: CDR1 SGDLS, CDR2 YYNGEE. V shed 2 bases and J 6 bases; nucleotides not matched to a gene: 8. The full variable domain, completed using reference TRBV9 and TRBJ2-1, is DSGVTQTPKHLITATGQRVTLRCSPRSGDLSVYWYQQSLDQGLQFLIQYYNGEERAKGNILERFSAQQFPDLHSELNLSSLELGDSALYFCASSVGGRSVNEQFFGPGTRLTVL.

The genes are TRBV6-6 and TRBJ2-2; D possibly matches TRBD1 or TRBD2 (5 bases each). The CDR3 has 15 residues. Trimming pared 6 bases from V and 6 bases from J, leaving 17 bases between. Germline V gene data show CDR1 as MNHNY and CDR2 as SVGAGI (reference sequence). The CDR3 region has the DNA TGTGCCAGCAGCCGGGAAAGGGGTAACCCCGGGGAGCTGTTTTTT. Protein sequence: CASSRERGNPGELFF.

Here the CDR3 DNA reads TGCGCCAGCAGCTTGACACCCGAGCGGGAGACCCAGTACTTC. Translation: CASSLTPERETQYF. The chain couples TRBV5-1 to TRBJ2-5; a weak D match, TRBD2 (5 bases). CDR1 is SGHRS, CDR2 YFSETQ, per germline. This CDR3 has 14 amino acids. V was pared by 1 base and J by 5 bases, with 12 bases between.

This clone was seen only once. The chain links TRBV5-1 to TRBJ2-7, with 7 positions matching TRBD1. Per germline, CDR1 SGHRS and CDR2 YFSETQ. Trimming removed 4 bases from V and 1 base from J; junction bases left unmatched: 5. The CDR3 runs to 14 residues. Written as DNA, the CDR3 is TGCGCCAGCAGCCCCGAGGGACAGTCCTACGAGCAGTACTTC. Residues: CASSPEGQSYEQYF.

V is TRBV7-3 and J is TRBJ2-6; D uncertain. V gave up 1 base and J gave up 4 bases, with 8 bases separating them. The germline V gene encodes CDR1 SGHTA and CDR2 FQGTGA. The CDR3 length is 15 residues. The CDR3 reads CASSLIPEGANVLTF. For the CDR3, the DNA is TGTGCCAGCAGCTTAATACCGGAGGGGGCCAACGTCCTGACTTTC.

About this clone: The identical CDR3 is also encoded by other nucleotide sequences in the sample. The rearrangement links TRBV5-1 to TRBJ2-5, with 8 bases that match TRBD2. Trimming took 0 bases from V and 5 from J; bases not matched to a gene: 6. This CDR3 comprises 15 residues. In germline, CDR1 is SGHRS, CDR2 YFSETQ. The CDR3 region has the DNA TGCGCCAGCAGCTTGGCTGGGACTAGGGGTGAGACCCAGTACTTC. It translates to CASSLAGTRGETQYF.

This clone was found once. The chain joins TRBV9 to TRBJ2-1; the D gene is possibly TRBD1 (5 bases). Trimming shortened V by 6 bases and J by 2 bases, and 18 bases separated the two germline ends. Germline values: CDR1 SGDLS, CDR2 YYNGEE. This CDR3 is 16 amino acids long. CDR3 bases: TGTGCCAGCACCCCTCGGCTACAGGCCGCCTACAATGAGCAGTTCTTC. Protein sequence: CASTPRLQAAYNEQFF. The full variable domain, its missing parts supplied by reference TRBV9 and TRBJ2-1, is DSGVTQTPKHLITATGQRVTLRCSPRSGDLSVYWYQQSLDQGLQFLIQYYNGEERAKGNILERFSAQQFPDLHSELNLSSLELGDSALYFCASTPRLQAAYNEQFFGPGTRLTVL.

This rearrangement joins TRBV28 to TRBJ1-2; D may be TRBD1 (6 bases). Germline lookup yields CDR1 MDHEN and CDR2 SYDVKM. This CDR3 has 14 amino acids. V shed 7 bases and J shed 4 bases, with 16 bases lying between them. The DNA for the CDR3 is TGTGCCAGCACCCCGGACAGAAATGTCTATGGCTACACCTTC. Amino acid sequence: CASTPDRNVYGYTF.

The rearrangement joins TRBV7-3 to TRBJ1-4; no firm D call. Trimming stripped 2 bases from V and 0 bases from J, with 10 bases between. CDR3 length: 16 residues. Germline CDR1 is SGHTA and CDR2 is FQGTGA. CDR3 DNA sequence: TGTGCCAGCAGCTTAGAGTCAGCAGCAACTAATGAAAAACTGTTTTTT. This sequence encodes CASSLESAATNEKLFF.

Of note for this clone: This sample includes further DNA sequences coding for the same CDR3. J is TRBJ2-7 and V is TRBV5-1; the D gene is possibly TRBD2 (6 bases). This CDR3 spans 12 amino acids. The germline CDR1 and CDR2 sequences are SGHRS and YFSETQ. V shed 4 bases and J shed 3 bases, with 8 bases lying between them. The CDR3 here is CASSTGLYEQYF. Here the CDR3 DNA reads TGCGCCAGCAGCACGGGACTCTACGAGCAGTACTTC.

The J gene is TRBJ2-5, the V gene TRBV7-3; 9 positions match TRBD1. The CDR3 is 15 residues long. After removal of 2 bases from V and 1 base from J, the junction contained 2 bases not matched to a gene. The germline V gene has CDR1 SGHTA and CDR2 FQGTGA. The CDR3 sequence is CASSLGTGTQETQYF. CDR3 DNA sequence: TGTGCCAGCAGCTTAGGGACAGGGACCCAAGAGACCCAGTACTTC.

This clone came up once. The sample contains more than one DNA sequence encoding this CDR3. This rearrangement joins TRBV2 to TRBJ1-2, with D tentatively TRBD1 (5 bases). The CDR3 is 12 amino acids. V lost 4 bases and J 4 bases, leaving 7 bases between the germline ends. Germline-derived CDR1 and CDR2 are SNHLY and FYNNEI. DNA for the CDR3: TGTGCCAGCAGTGGGGACGGCTATGGCTACACCTTC. Protein product: CASSGDGYGYTF.